This passage covers 22 T cell receptor beta chains from one sample sequenced in a study of lymphopenia after photon versus proton radiotherapy. Assay used: immunoSEQ multiplex PCR; TCRdb lists only in-frame clones, some missing. The sample has around 53,000 clones, around four fifths seen once; the top ten hold 29%. Sequencing was performed on peripheral blood, taken from a patient treated with photon-based radiotherapy. Receptor source: a man between 50 and 59 years old with gastric cancer.

The CDR3: CASSQPPGGYNQPQHF. The CDR3 bases are TGTGCCAGCAGCCAACCTCCCGGGGGCTATAATCAGCCCCAGCATTTT. The chain employs TRBV4-2 and TRBJ1-5; weak D call: TRBD1 (6 bases). The V gene's germline CDR1 is LGHNA and CDR2 YNFKEQ. V was cut by 2 bases and J by 4 bases, with 15 bases left in between. The CDR3 loop spans 16 amino acids.

The chain carries TRBV6-5 and TRBJ1-1; D not certain. Germline loops: CDR1 MNHEY, CDR2 SVGAGI. CDR3 length: 13 residues. Trimming left V 6 bases short and J 3 bases short, with 11 bases between. This CDR3 is CASSPLGHTEAFF. Here the CDR3 DNA reads TGTGCCAGCAGCCCGCTAGGCCACACTGAAGCTTTCTTT.

The chain joins TRBV9 to TRBJ2-5; 8 positions match TRBD2. V dropped 2 bases and J dropped 3; count of bases not matched to a gene: 3. The CDR3 totals 14 residues. Germline values: CDR1 SGDLS, CDR2 YYNGEE. CDR3 sequence reads: CASSVGGGKETQYF. The CDR3 nucleotides read TGTGCCAGCAGCGTCGGCGGGGGGAAAGAGACCCAGTACTTC.

This clone was recorded only once. This same CDR3 is encoded by further DNA sequences in the sample. This chain joins TRBV5-4 and TRBJ2-3, with TRBD2 matching 13 bases. V was clipped by 4 bases and J by 4 bases; unmatched bases: 3. Germline V gene lookup returns CDR1 SGHNT and CDR2 YYREEE (reference sequence). This CDR3 region has 15 residues. CDR3 in DNA: TGTGCCAGCAGCCTAACTAGCGGGAGGGCAGATACGCAGTATTTT. Its protein is CASSLTSGRADTQYF.

The chain joins TRBV6-6 to TRBJ2-2; D perhaps matches TRBD2 (6 bases). Germline CDR1 reads MNHNY; CDR2 reads SVGAGI (reference sequence). The CDR3 has 14 amino acids. The V and J ends lost 2 bases and 5 bases respectively, with 9 bases between them. This chain's CDR3 is CASSYGGNTGELFF. DNA for the CDR3: TGTGCCAGCAGTTACGGCGGGAATACCGGGGAGCTGTTTTTT.

This clone was observed a handful of times. The chain joins TRBV6-1 to TRBJ2-1, with 7 bases lining up with TRBD2. This CDR3 has 15 residues. V shed 6 bases and J 4 bases; nucleotides not matched to a gene: 9. Germline-derived CDR1 and CDR2 are MNHNS and SASEGT. CDR3 DNA sequence: TGTGCCAGCAGAACACCGGGACTACCATACAATGAGCAGTTCTTC. Translation gives CASRTPGLPYNEQFF.

This clone appeared once. The V gene is TRBV7-2, the J gene TRBJ2-1; tentatively, D is TRBD1 (6 bases). The germline V gene has CDR1 SGHTA and CDR2 FQGNSA. The CDR3 loop spans 15 amino acids. The V and J ends lost 1 base and 6 bases respectively, with 13 bases between them. Here the CDR3 DNA reads TGTGCCAGCAGCTTAGGTAGGCAGGGGAGCAATGAGCAGTTCTTC. Translating it yields CASSLGRQGSNEQFF.

In its sample, this clone was seen once. The rearrangement links TRBV5-1 to TRBJ2-6; possibly TRBD2 for D (6 bases). Trimming removed 4 bases from V and 4 bases from J, with 9 bases in between. Germline-derived CDR1 and CDR2 are SGHRS and YFSETQ. This CDR3 comprises 14 residues. The chain's CDR3 is CASSGTSGANVLTF. The DNA for the CDR3 is TGCGCCAGCAGCGGGACTTCCGGGGCCAACGTCCTGACTTTC.

This clone was observed a single time. DNA of the CDR3: TGTGCCAGCAGGGCCGGGACAAACCTTTATGGCTACACCTTC. Encoded protein: CASRAGTNLYGYTF. The V gene is TRBV7-2, the J gene TRBJ1-2; tentative D call: TRBD1 (6 bases). The CDR3 is made up of 14 amino acids. Germline loops: CDR1 SGHTA, CDR2 FQGNSA. V lost 6 bases to trimming and J lost 5 bases, with 16 bases between them.

J is TRBJ2-1 and V is TRBV5-4, with D tentatively TRBD2 (6 bases). CDR1 is SGHNT and CDR2 is YYREEE in the germline V gene (reference sequence). V was shortened by 4 bases and J by 6 bases, with 17 bases between the two germline ends. The CDR3 contains 15 residues. The CDR3 here is CASSQDPRGSNEQFF. The CDR3 coding sequence is TGTGCCAGCAGCCAGGACCCACGGGGGAGCAATGAGCAGTTCTTC.

The rearrangement links TRBV11-3 to TRBJ2-1, with TRBD2 matching over 13 bases. CDR3 length: 15 residues. Trimming removed 1 base from V and 7 bases from J; junction bases left unmatched: 1. The V gene's germline CDR1 is SGHNT and CDR2 YENEEA. CDR3 DNA sequence: TGTGCCAGCAGCTTAGGGACTAGCGGGGGTAATGAGCAGTTCTTC. Translating it yields CASSLGTSGGNEQFF.

The chain uses TRBV19 and TRBJ1-4; D possibly corresponds to TRBD1 (5 bases). With 5 bases removed from V and 7 bases from J, the gap between germline ends came to 11 bases. The V gene's germline CDR1 is LNHDA and CDR2 SQIVND (reference sequence). The CDR3 has 13 residues. The CDR3 spells CASSPGGSEKLFF. The DNA for the CDR3 is TGTGCCAGTAGTCCCGGGGGGAGTGAAAAACTGTTTTTT.

The chain links TRBV27 to TRBJ2-3; 7 nucleotides align to TRBD2. The CDR3 spans 15 residues. The ends lost 5 bases at V and 6 bases at J; junction bases unmatched: 11. The germline V gene has CDR1 MNHEY and CDR2 SMNVEV (reference sequence). CDR3 coding DNA: TGTGCCAGCAGTCCCCCAGCGGGAAGGGCGGATACGCAGTATTTT. Encoded protein: CASSPPAGRADTQYF.

The rearrangement uses TRBV5-4 and TRBJ2-3, with no clear D. The CDR3 length is 13 residues. Germline CDR1 reads SGHNT; CDR2 reads YYREEE (reference sequence). The ends were cut back, 4 bases at V and 7 bases at J, with 13 bases in the middle. CDR3 amino acids: CASSPNNAYTQYF. Here the CDR3 DNA reads TGTGCCAGCAGCCCTAATAACGCTTATACGCAGTATTTT. Full variable domain (rest looked up from reference TRBV5-4 and TRBJ2-3): ETGVTQSPTHLIKTRGQQVTLRCSSQSGHNTVSWYQQALGQGPQFIFQYYREEENGRGNFPPRFSGLQFPNYSSELNVNALELDDSALYLCASSPNNAYTQYFGPGTRLTVL.

This clone was detected only once. The rearrangement links TRBV25-1 to TRBJ2-7; TRBD1 matches at 10 bases. Germline V CDR1 and CDR2: MGHDK, SYGVNS. J gave up 7 bases and V 2 bases, and 8 bases lay outside the gene matches. The CDR3 is made up of 15 amino acids. In DNA, the CDR3 is TGTGCCAGCAGTGAACCCCTAGACAGGGGGCATGAGCAGTACTTC. Protein product: CASSEPLDRGHEQYF.

This chain connects TRBV30 to TRBJ1-1; possible D gene TRBD1, 5 bases. The CDR3 sequence is 16 residues long. V gave up 3 bases and J gave up 3 bases, with 20 bases separating them. Germline V gives CDR1 GTSNPN, CDR2 SVGIG (reference sequence). The CDR3 DNA reads as TGTGCCTGGAGAGCCCCCGGACGACGGGGGGACACTGAAGCTTTCTTT. This gives the protein CAWRAPGRRGDTEAFF.

In nucleotides, the CDR3 is TGTGCCAGCAGTTCCCATGGGACCCAAGGAGAAAAACTGTTTTTT. This sequence encodes CASSSHGTQGEKLFF. V and J are TRBV6-5 and TRBJ1-4; D perhaps matches TRBD1 (5 bases). This CDR3 comprises 15 residues. V dropped 4 bases and J dropped 8 bases, with 17 bases sitting between them. Germline V CDR1 and CDR2: MNHEY, SVGAGI.

This clone came up a few times. The rearrangement uses TRBV5-6 and TRBJ2-2; TRBD2 is a possible D gene (6 bases). The CDR3 contains 12 residues. Germline V CDR1 and CDR2: SGHDT, YYEEEE. V lost 5 bases, J lost 5 bases, and 7 bases lay in between. The CDR3 is CASSRGTGELFF. In DNA, the CDR3 is TGTGCCAGCAGTCGGGGGACCGGGGAGCTGTTTTTT. Drawing the rest from reference TRBV5-6 and TRBJ2-2, the complete variable domain is DAGVTQSPTHLIKTRGQQVTLRCSPKSGHDTVSWYQQALGQGPQFIFQYYEEEERQRGNFPDRFSGHQFPNYSSELNVNALLLGDSALYLCASSRGTGELFFGEGSRLTVL.

The chain combines TRBV5-4 with TRBJ1-2, with a possible D match to TRBD1 (5 bases). The germline CDR1 and CDR2 sequences are SGHNT and YYREEE (reference sequence). CDR3 size: 16 residues. Deletions cut 4 bases from V and 4 bases from J, with 20 bases between. The CDR3: CASSVPGPFASYGYTF. In DNA, the CDR3 is TGTGCCAGCAGCGTGCCGGGACCCTTTGCCTCCTATGGCTACACCTTC. Using reference TRBV5-4 and TRBJ1-2 for the parts outside the CDR3, the full variable domain is ETGVTQSPTHLIKTRGQQVTLRCSSQSGHNTVSWYQQALGQGPQFIFQYYREEENGRGNFPPRFSGLQFPNYSSELNVNALELDDSALYLCASSVPGPFASYGYTFGSGTRLTVV.

The chain has TRBV2 and TRBJ2-7, with TRBD1 identical over 9 bases. CDR3 length equals 15 residues. After removal of 4 bases from V and 9 bases from J, the junction contained 13 bases not matched to a gene. CDR1 is SNHLY, CDR2 FYNNEI, per germline. In DNA form, the CDR3 reads TGTGCCAGCAGTGGAGACAGGGGGGCCCGAGGGGGGCAGTACTTC. Protein: CASSGDRGARGGQYF.

The chain links TRBV27 to TRBJ2-6; D unclear. The CDR3 is made up of 15 amino acids. Trimming removed 2 bases from V and 4 bases from J, with 9 bases in between. Germline CDR1 is MNHEY and CDR2 is SMNVEV (reference sequence). CDR3 protein: CASSLRQSGANVLTF. DNA of the CDR3: TGTGCCAGCAGTTTAAGGCAGTCGGGGGCCAACGTCCTGACTTTC.

The rearrangement links TRBV7-9 to TRBJ1-1; 10 bases are a match to TRBD1. The germline gives CDR1 SEHNR, CDR2 FQNEAQ (reference sequence). This CDR3 comprises 15 residues. The ends lost 5 bases at V and 0 bases at J; junction bases unmatched: 3. The CDR3 nucleotides are TGTGCCAGCAGCCTAGGACAGGGGGTGAACACTGAAGCTTTCTTT. Its protein is CASSLGQGVNTEAFF.